This T cell receptor (beta chain) was captured by sequencing in a study of OX40 agonist ivuxolimab in advanced cancers. Study background: Partial responses were recorded for three patients, including one with hepatocellular carcinoma and two with cutaneous melanoma.

Only in-frame clones appear in the TCRdb table, and some are missing; sequencing was by immunoSEQ multiplex PCR. The sample lists approximately 90,000 clones, roughly nine tenths occurring once. In regard to this clone: Its antigen is not known.

Germline trimming cut 4 bases from V and 4 bases from J; bases unmatched to any gene: 6. Per germline, CDR1 SGHTA and CDR2 FQGNSA. This CDR3 comprises 16 residues. Findings and limits, study-wide: Clonal expansion in partial responders at 0.1-3.0 mg/kg ranked among the lowest. In the 0.1 to 3.0 mg/kg range, CD4+ and CD8+ blood T cells had expanded clonally by week 6.

This sequence was found in an adult with an advanced solid tumor such as melanoma, head and neck, liver or kidney cancer. V gene TRBV7-2 combines with J gene TRBJ2-7; 14 bases map to TRBD2. The sample in question was CD4+ or CD8+ T cells sorted from blood, obtained in a trial of the OX40 agonist ivuxolimab. The CDR3 DNA reads TGTGCCAGCAGCTCCGGGACTAGCGGGAGACGTTACGAGCAGTACTTC. It specifies CASSSGTSGRRYEQYF.